This is a list of T cell receptor beta chains from one sample in a study of blood T cell repertoires in COVID-19. Some clones are missing from TCRdb's copy, which holds only in-frame ones; the method was immunoSEQ multiplex PCR. In the table there are 200,000 or so clones, roughly 80% of which are singletons. The source material was PBMCs or T cells enriched from blood (not recorded which). The receptor source for this set is a man aged 55 to 70 who had recovered from COVID-19. CDR3s include the opening cysteine and the closing phenylalanine or tryptophan. D genes are given only for firm matches. Size is stated for part of the rows, as once, few or many counts, or as a class when the clone is expanded.

V gene,J gene,D gene,CDR3 length,clone size,CDR3 protein,CDR3 DNA
TRBV23-1,TRBJ2-7,-,16,-,CASSHYARPNSYEQYF,TGCGCCAGCAGTCACTACGCCAGGCCTAATTCCTACGAGCAGTACTTC
TRBV28,TRBJ1-5,-,12,-,CASVVGNQPQHF,TGTGCCAGCGTAGTTGGTAATCAGCCCCAGCATTTT
TRBV5-1,TRBJ1-6,TRBD1,14,-,CASSWTGENSPLHF,TGCGCCAGCAGCTGGACAGGGGAGAATTCACCCCTCCACTTT
TRBV12-3/TRBV12-4,TRBJ2-3,TRBD1,12,-,CASSEDRKTQYF,TGTGCCAGCAGTGAGGACAGGAAAACGCAGTATTTT
TRBV4-2,TRBJ1-2,TRBD1,14,-,CASSQAGQGYGYTF,TGTGCCAGCAGCCAAGCCGGACAGGGTTATGGCTACACCTTC
TRBV29-1,TRBJ2-7,TRBD1,15,-,CSGMCLGQVPYEQYF,TGCAGCGGGATGTGCTTGGGACAGGTTCCCTACGAGCAGTACTTC
TRBV19,TRBJ1-2,TRBD1,15,-,CASSPIWDSGFGYTF,TGTGCCAGTAGTCCCATCTGGGACAGTGGGTTTGGCTACACCTTC
TRBV7-3,TRBJ2-3,TRBD2,16,-,CASSQTSGGAGDTQYF,TGTGCCAGCAGCCAAACTAGCGGGGGGGCTGGAGATACGCAGTATTTT
TRBV5-6,TRBJ1-2,-,11,-,CASSLQGGYTF,TGTGCCAGCAGCCTACAGGGAGGCTACACCTTC
TRBV24-1,TRBJ2-1,TRBD1,13,-,CATSGTGGEEQFF,TGTGCCACCAGTGGAACAGGGGGCGAAGAGCAGTTCTTC
TRBV5-1,TRBJ2-3,-,15,-,CASSLSTTIADTQYF,TGCGCCAGCAGCTTGTCAACTACCATTGCAGATACGCAGTATTTT
TRBV12-3/TRBV12-4,TRBJ1-5,TRBD1,13,-,CASRQQGAQPQHF,TGTGCCAGCAGACAGCAGGGGGCCCAGCCCCAGCATTTT
TRBV5-5,TRBJ2-7,-,13,-,CASSLASSSEQYF,TGTGCCAGCAGCTTGGCCAGTTCGTCCGAGCAGTACTTC
TRBV6-5,TRBJ1-1,TRBD1,14,-,CASSLGGAGTEAFF,TGTGCCAGCAGTTTAGGGGGCGCGGGCACTGAAGCTTTCTTT
TRBV5-1,TRBJ2-3,-,19,-,CASSFDGVLADISTDTQYF,TGCGCCAGCAGCTTTGACGGGGTGTTAGCGGATATAAGCACAGATACGCAGTATTTT
TRBV9,TRBJ2-2,TRBD2,17,-,CASSVSPSGARGGELFF,TGTGCCAGCAGCGTATCCCCTAGCGGGGCCCGGGGCGGGGAGCTGTTTTTT
TRBV10-3,TRBJ2-7,TRBD1,12,-,CAIGRDSYEQYF,TGTGCCATCGGACGGGACAGCTACGAGCAGTACTTC
TRBV5-1,TRBJ2-3,TRBD2,19,-,CASSLLALAGGLVTDTQYF,TGCGCCAGCAGCTTGTTAGCTCTAGCGGGGGGGCTGGTCACAGATACGCAGTATTTT
TRBV2,TRBJ2-5,-,14,-,CASSARDTPETQYF,TGTGCCAGCAGTGCCAGGGACACCCCAGAGACCCAGTACTTC
TRBV11-2,TRBJ2-1,-,13,-,CASSLDWGDEQFF,TGTGCCAGCAGCTTAGACTGGGGGGATGAGCAGTTCTTC
TRBV15,TRBJ2-2,-,15,-,CATSSWAGEGGELFF,TGTGCCACCAGCAGTTGGGCAGGGGAGGGCGGGGAGCTGTTTTTT
TRBV29-1,TRBJ2-7,-,12,once,CSVEGERYEQYF,TGCAGCGTTGAAGGGGAGAGGTACGAGCAGTACTTC
TRBV6-5,TRBJ2-1,TRBD1,15,-,CASSYSRDRYNEQFF,TGTGCCAGCAGTTACTCGCGGGACAGGTACAATGAGCAGTTCTTC
TRBV11-3,TRBJ1-1,-,12,-,CASSPWSGGAFF,TGTGCCAGCAGCCCCTGGTCCGGCGGAGCTTTCTTT